This TCR beta chain was captured by sequencing in a study of blood T cell repertoires in COVID-19. Looked up from germline, CDR1 is SGHTA and CDR2 is FQGNSA. V gave up 3 bases and J gave up 5 bases, with 17 bases separating them. The CDR3 covers 15 residues. Only in-frame clones appear in the TCRdb table, and some are missing; sequencing was by immunoSEQ multiplex PCR. The table shows roughly 150,000 clones, with 88% occurring only once. The TCR was taken from a man over 45 who had recovered from COVID-19. The V and J genes are TRBV7-2 and TRBJ2-7; tentatively, D is TRBD2 (5 bases). Sample: peripheral blood. The CDR3 region has the DNA TGTGCCAGCAGCTTGGGCCTACTAGGAGCTCACGAGCAGTACTTC. Protein: CASSLGLLGAHEQYF.